This T cell receptor beta chain was sequenced during a study of shared clonotypes between healthy human individuals. On the study more broadly: Each donor's CD8 memory used one plate, CD8 naive two, each CD4 subset three. Findings of the study overall: Naive subsets usually exceeded memory subsets in estimated richness.

Donors comprised healthy HIV-negative adults lacking recent acute infections or vaccinations. CDR1 is SGHTA, CDR2 FQGNSA, per germline. V shed 3 bases and J shed 4 bases, with 18 bases lying between them. The CDR3 spans 16 residues. The repertoire was sequenced with immunoSEQ multiplex PCR; TCRdb's copy has only in-frame clones and lacks some. Of about 1.1 million clones in the sample, roughly 74% were seen once. Details on this clone: Its cognate antigen is unknown.

The sequence was collected from a man younger than 35 in good health. Some clones in this sample may be carry-over from other donors' samples. Material: memory CD4+ T cells from PBMCs. Subset in this sample: CD45RA-negative fraction. V gene TRBV7-2 combines with J gene TRBJ2-5, with D perhaps TRBD1 (6 bases). CDR3 sequence: CASSLDVRGGGETQYF. The DNA of the CDR3 is TGTGCCAGCAGCTTGGATGTCAGGGGTGGTGGAGAGACCCAGTACTTC.